This T cell receptor (beta chain) was captured in a study of beta chain features in type 1 diabetes. At the level of the study: Patients and healthy donors were similar in age, gender and cell yields.

The CDR3 length is 16 residues. The V segment lost 2 bases and the J segment 0 bases; nucleotides outside the gene matches: 4. Germline CDR1 and CDR2: MNHNS and SASEGT. Study-level findings and limits: In these data, an HLA type influence on TCRB rearrangement remained unresolved. Among all four CD4+ subsets, Type 1 diabetes patients had TCRB CDR3s that were moderately but significantly shorter.

In its sample, this clone was seen a few times. Its specificity is not known. The whole isolated RNA underwent reverse transcription, so sequencing captured expressed TCRB transcripts. Naive, central memory and regulatory T cell samples came to a mean of approximately 3.3 million reads. Repertoires were generated with immunoSEQ multiplex PCR, while TCRdb's copy carries only in-frame clones and drops some. This sample has 300,000 or so clones; roughly 8% occur once, and the top ten carry around 0.45%. The origin of this receptor is a woman aged 18 to 35 in good health. The sequenced sample consisted of central memory CD4+ T cells from blood. The chain joins TRBV6-1 to TRBJ2-1; TRBD2 aligns across 7 bases. The CDR3 reads CASSELAEYSYNEQFF. CDR3 DNA: TGTGCCAGCAGTGAACTAGCGGAGTACTCCTACAATGAGCAGTTCTTC.